This T cell receptor (beta chain) was sequenced for a study of blood T cell repertoires in COVID-19. CDR3 length: 18 amino acids. Germline CDR1 and CDR2: LNHDA and SQIVND (reference sequence). Trimming at V came to 9 bases and at J to 5 bases, leaving 15 bases not matched to a gene. Per the original methods: Amplifying reference gene primers gave estimates of nucleated cell counts. Clones were sequenced by immunoSEQ multiplex PCR, and TCRdb holds only the in-frame ones, with some missing. D and trimming come from the DNA, and the V and J calls and clone size come from that table. The sample lists 250,000 to 400,000 clones, about 91% occurring once. The Seattle patients, enrolled during active infection, were followed longitudinally.

The sequence was collected from a young woman with COVID-19, enrolled during active disease. Sequenced material: peripheral blood. The V call is TRBV19, the J call TRBJ2-5, with 16 bases matching TRBD2. CDR3: CARIKPGTSGGASETQYF. The CDR3 bases are TGTGCCAGGATTAAGCCCGGGACTAGCGGGGGGGCCAGTGAGACCCAGTACTTC.